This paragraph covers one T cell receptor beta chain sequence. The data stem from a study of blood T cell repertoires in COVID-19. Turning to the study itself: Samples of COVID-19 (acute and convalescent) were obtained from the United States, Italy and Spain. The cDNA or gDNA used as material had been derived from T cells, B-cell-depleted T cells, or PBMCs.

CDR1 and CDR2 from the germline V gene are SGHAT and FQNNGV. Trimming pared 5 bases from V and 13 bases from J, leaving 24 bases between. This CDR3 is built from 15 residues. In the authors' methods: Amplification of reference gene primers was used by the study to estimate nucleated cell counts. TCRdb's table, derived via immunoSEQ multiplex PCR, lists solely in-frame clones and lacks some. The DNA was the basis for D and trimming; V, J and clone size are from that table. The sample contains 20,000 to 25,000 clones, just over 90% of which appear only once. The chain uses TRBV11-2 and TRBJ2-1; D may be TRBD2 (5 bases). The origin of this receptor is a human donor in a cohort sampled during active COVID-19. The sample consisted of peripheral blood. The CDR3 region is CASSPYYRSGGEQFF. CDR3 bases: TGTGCCAGCAGCCCGTATTATCGGAGCGGCGGTGAACAGTTCTTC.